These 18 T cell receptor beta chains were sequenced from one sample in a study of shared clonotypes between healthy human individuals. The table came from immunoSEQ multiplex PCR; TCRdb's copy has only in-frame clones and leaves some out. The sample has approximately 1,500,000 clones; around 95% are singletons. The sample taken for sequencing was naive CD4+ T cells sorted from blood. As to subset: CD45RA+ positively selected. The receptors stem from a man aged 30 to 39 in good health.

This clone was found once. The V gene is TRBV27, the J gene TRBJ2-7; TRBD2 might be the D (6 bases). The CDR3 extends over 14 amino acids. Trimming cost V 2 bases and J 3 bases, with 11 bases left between them. CDR1 and CDR2 from the germline V gene are MNHEY and SMNVEV (reference sequence). DNA for the CDR3: TGTGCCAGCAGTTTAGGGAGGTCTTTCTACGAGCAGTACTTC. It encodes CASSLGRSFYEQYF.

This chain uses TRBV10-2 with TRBJ2-3; 10 bases match TRBD2. This CDR3 contains 15 residues. V was pared by 7 bases and J by 7 bases, with 11 bases of the junction left unmatched. The germline V gene encodes CDR1 WSHSY and CDR2 SAAADI. The CDR3 sequence: CASISAGGAFHTQYF. CDR3 nucleotide sequence: TGCGCCAGCATTTCAGCGGGAGGGGCTTTCCATACGCAGTATTTT.

V gene TRBV5-4 combines with J gene TRBJ2-7; D possibly corresponds to TRBD2 (7 bases). This CDR3 region has 15 residues. Germline V CDR1 and CDR2: SGHNT, YYREEE (reference sequence). V was shortened by 4 bases and J by 4 bases, with 18 bases between the two germline ends. CDR3 bases: TGTGCCAGCAGCCCCGGGGGCGGGAGTGTATACGAGCAGTACTTC. It is translated as CASSPGGGSVYEQYF.

V gene TRBV18 combines with J gene TRBJ2-3; perhaps TRBD2 as D (5 bases). Trimming took 3 bases from V and 11 from J, leaving 18 bases between them. Per the germline V gene, CDR1 is KGHSH and CDR2 is LQKENI. The CDR3 runs 14 residues. CDR3 DNA: TGTGCCAGCTCACCCCTGGACGGGGTCTGGGGGCAGTATTTT. This gives the protein CASSPLDGVWGQYF.

V and J are TRBV2 and TRBJ2-2; D ambiguous. Trimming stripped 3 bases from V and 2 bases from J, with 7 bases between. Germline V gene sequence: CDR1 SNHLY, CDR2 FYNNEI. The CDR3 has 14 residues. CDR3 sequence (DNA): TGTGCCAGCAGTGACACACGAAACACCGGGGAGCTGTTTTTT. This gives the protein CASSDTRNTGELFF.

This sequence joins TRBV28 and TRBJ2-7; maybe TRBD2 (5 bases). The length of the CDR3 is 15 residues. V lost 4 bases, J lost 0 bases, and 13 bases lay in between. The germline V gene encodes CDR1 MDHEN and CDR2 SYDVKM. CDR3 nucleotides: TGTGCCAGCAGTTCCAGTGGAGGACGCTCCTACGAGCAGTACTTC. Translation gives CASSSSGGRSYEQYF.

This chain joins TRBV4-3 and TRBJ2-2; D not resolved. This CDR3 has 14 amino acids. CDR1 and CDR2 from the germline V gene are LGHNA and YSLEER. Between the trimmed V and J ends, which lost 5 bases and 5 bases, there was a span of 12 bases. The CDR3 nucleotides are TGCGCCAGCAGCGGACGAGCAGGTACCGGGGAGCTGTTTTTT. Protein product: CASSGRAGTGELFF.

This chain connects TRBV29-1 to TRBJ2-5; 8 bases line up with TRBD1. The germline gives CDR1 SQVTM, CDR2 ANQGSEA. The V gene end was trimmed by 3 bases and the J gene end by 5 bases; junction bases not matched to a gene: 2. CDR3 length equals 12 residues. The CDR3 region has the DNA TGCAGCGTTGACCAGGGGGCGGAGACCCAGTACTTC. It translates to CSVDQGAETQYF.

Points on this clone: Other DNA variants within this sample encode the same CDR3. This chain joins TRBV9 and TRBJ2-2; D not certain. The V and J ends lost 1 base and 5 bases respectively, with 6 bases between them. In germline, CDR1 is SGDLS, CDR2 YYNGEE. CDR3 length: 13 amino acids. The CDR3: CASSVLGTGELFF. CDR3 sequence (DNA): TGTGCCAGCAGCGTACTGGGAACCGGGGAGCTGTTTTTT. The full variable domain, in which reference TRBV9 and TRBJ2-2 provide the parts outside the CDR3, is DSGVTQTPKHLITATGQRVTLRCSPRSGDLSVYWYQQSLDQGLQFLIQYYNGEERAKGNILERFSAQQFPDLHSELNLSSLELGDSALYFCASSVLGTGELFFGEGSRLTVL.

The chain combines TRBV5-1 with TRBJ1-2; 7 nucleotides match TRBD1. Germline V gives CDR1 SGHRS, CDR2 YFSETQ. The length of the CDR3 is 14 residues. V shed 4 bases, J shed 7 bases, and the junction held 10 bases outside the gene matches. CDR3 sequence (DNA): TGCGCCAGCAGCCCTCCGGGACAGCCCGGTGGCTACACCTTC. As protein: CASSPPGQPGGYTF.

This rearrangement joins TRBV27 to TRBJ2-1; 9 nucleotides align to TRBD1. The CDR3 has 16 residues. Germline CDR1 is MNHEY and CDR2 is SMNVEV (reference sequence). Trimming cost V 2 bases and J 4 bases; bases outside gene matches: 6. CDR3 DNA: TGTGCCAGCAGTTTAGTTTGGGACAGGGTATACAATGAGCAGTTCTTC. Translating gives CASSLVWDRVYNEQFF.

The chain combines TRBV5-4 with TRBJ2-5, with 11 bases fitting TRBD1. The CDR3 length is 16 residues. CDR1 is SGHNT, CDR2 YYREEE, per germline (reference sequence). J was trimmed by 6 bases and V by 7 bases; bases with no gene match: 14. The CDR3 sequence: CASDVNPGQGEKTQYF. DNA of the CDR3: TGTGCCAGCGATGTGAACCCGGGACAGGGGGAAAAGACCCAGTACTTC.

The count of this clone is one. This sequence joins TRBV9 and TRBJ2-6, with D maybe TRBD1 (5 bases). CDR3 length: 17 amino acids. With 0 bases removed from V and 1 base from J, the gap between germline ends came to 11 bases. Per germline, CDR1 SGDLS and CDR2 YYNGEE. The CDR3 here is CASSVGAGNSGANVLTF. The CDR3 DNA follows: TGTGCCAGCAGCGTAGGGGCAGGGAATTCTGGGGCCAACGTCCTGACTTTC.

This chain joins TRBV28 and TRBJ2-1, with D possibly TRBD1 on 7 matching bases. This CDR3 is 15 amino acids long. Trimming removed 6 bases from V and 0 bases from J, with 12 bases in between. Germline V lookup: CDR1 MDHEN, CDR2 SYDVKM. CDR3 bases: TGTGCCAGCAGCCCAGGGGGACTCTCCTACAATGAGCAGTTCTTC. Its translation is CASSPGGLSYNEQFF.

Concerning this clone: This sample also contains other DNA sequences that code for the same CDR3. The chain combines TRBV15 with TRBJ2-7, with D possibly TRBD2 on 5 matching bases. Germline loops: CDR1 LNHNV, CDR2 YYDKDF (reference sequence). This CDR3 has 12 amino acids. Trimming took 1 base from V and 6 from J, leaving 7 bases between them. CDR3 residues: CATSRARGEQYF. The CDR3, as DNA: TGTGCCACCAGCAGAGCCCGGGGCGAGCAGTACTTC.

This chain connects TRBV9 to TRBJ2-7, with 7 bases matching TRBD2. The V gene end was trimmed by 3 bases and the J gene end by 7 bases; junction bases not matched to a gene: 16. The CDR3 is 16 residues long. Germline-derived CDR1 and CDR2 are SGDLS and YYNGEE. Here the CDR3 reads CASSGLRESKLGEQYF. Written as DNA, the CDR3 is TGTGCCAGCAGCGGGCTGCGGGAGTCCAAATTAGGGGAGCAGTACTTC.

The chain uses TRBV28 and TRBJ2-2; D ambiguous. The CDR3 sequence is 15 residues long. Germline-derived CDR1 and CDR2 are MDHEN and SYDVKM. With 2 bases removed from V and 3 bases from J, the gap between germline ends came to 10 bases. The CDR3 DNA reads TGTGCCAGCAGTTTAACCGGCCTACACACCGGGGAGCTGTTTTTT. This translates into CASSLTGLHTGELFF.

This chain connects TRBV10-1 to TRBJ1-1, with unresolved D. The CDR3 contains 13 residues. Trimming removed 7 bases at V and 0 bases at J, with 9 bases between. Germline lookup yields CDR1 WNHNN and CDR2 SYGVQD (reference sequence). The CDR3, as DNA: TGCGCCAGCAAGGAATCCATGAACACTGAAGCTTTCTTT. Translated: CASKESMNTEAFF.